The 12 T cell receptor beta chains listed next were all sequenced from one sample in a study of cytomegalovirus exposure and HLA in healthy donors. PCR employed 60 Vbeta and 13 Jbeta primers. Sequencing used immunoSEQ multiplex PCR; TCRdb keeps in-frame clones, though not all of them. Here the sample spans about 140,000 clones, approximately 82% being singletons. Sequencing was carried out using PBMCs. The receptors stem from a man under 40 in good health and CMV-seropositive.

The V gene is TRBV14, the J gene TRBJ2-7, with D possibly matching TRBD1 (5 bases). Deletions cut 0 bases from V and 2 bases from J, with 8 bases between. This CDR3 spans 14 amino acids. CDR1 and CDR2 from the germline V gene are SGHDN and FVKESK. DNA for the CDR3: TGTGCCAGCAGCCAAGAACAGGTCACCTACGAGCAGTACTTC. Translating gives CASSQEQVTYEQYF.

This rearrangement joins TRBV7-9 to TRBJ2-5; 8 positions agree with TRBD1. J was trimmed by 1 base and V by 4 bases; bases with no gene match: 2. Germline values: CDR1 SEHNR, CDR2 FQNEAQ (reference sequence). This CDR3 has 14 residues. CDR3: CASSSTGAQETQYF. The CDR3 DNA follows: TGTGCCAGCAGCTCGACAGGGGCCCAAGAGACCCAGTACTTC.

The chain couples TRBV7-9 to TRBJ2-1; D might be TRBD2 (6 bases). The CDR3 runs to 16 residues. Between the trimmed V and J ends, which lost 4 bases and 8 bases, there was a span of 21 bases. CDR1 is SEHNR and CDR2 is FQNEAQ in the germline V gene (reference sequence). In nucleotides, the CDR3 is TGTGCCAGCAGCTCCACTCTGGGACTGGGGCTCCATGAGCAGTTCTTC. It specifies CASSSTLGLGLHEQFF.

V and J are TRBV7-6 and TRBJ1-1; D might be TRBD1 (6 bases). The ends were cut back, 0 bases at V and 5 bases at J, with 16 bases in the middle. Germline CDR1 SGHVS, CDR2 FNYEAQ. This CDR3 has 16 residues. In DNA form, the CDR3 reads TGTGCCAGCAGCTTAGCGCCGGGGGGCGCTCAGACTGAAGCTTTCTTT. Its protein product is CASSLAPGGAQTEAFF. Variable domain in full (rest from reference TRBV7-6 and TRBJ1-1): GAGVSQSPRYKVTKRGQDVALRCDPISGHVSLYWYRQALGQGPEFLTYFNYEAQQDKSGLPNDRFSAERPEGSISTLTIQRTEQRDSAMYRCASSLAPGGAQTEAFFGQGTRLTVV.

This chain connects TRBV6-1 to TRBJ1-5; D possibly corresponds to TRBD1 (6 bases). The CDR3 is 15 amino acids. The germline gives CDR1 MNHNS, CDR2 SASEGT. V was cut by 0 bases and J by 7 bases, with 13 bases left in between. The CDR3 DNA reads as TGTGCCAGCAGTGAAGCCGGACAGTCGATCCAGCCCCAGCATTTT. This translates into CASSEAGQSIQPQHF.

The rearrangement links TRBV9 to TRBJ1-2, with D uncertain. Germline CDR1 SGDLS, CDR2 YYNGEE. Deletions cut 0 bases from V and 6 bases from J, with 9 bases between. CDR3 length: 13 residues. CDR3 DNA: TGTGCCAGCAGCGTAGCTGGGGAGGATGGCTACACCTTC. Translating it yields CASSVAGEDGYTF.

The V and J genes are TRBV7-9 and TRBJ1-1, with D unclear. Germline lookup yields CDR1 SEHNR and CDR2 FQNEAQ (reference sequence). Trimming removed 5 bases from V and 1 base from J, with 14 bases in between. This CDR3 comprises 15 residues. CDR3 loop: CASSRSGGENTEAFF. The CDR3 coding sequence is TGTGCCAGCAGCCGATCGGGTGGAGAGAACACTGAAGCTTTCTTT. Combining the CDR3 with reference TRBV7-9 and TRBJ1-1 gives the whole variable domain DTGVSQNPRHKITKRGQNVTFRCDPISEHNRLYWYRQTLGQGPEFLTYFQNEAQLEKSRLLSDRFSAERPKGSFSTLEIQRTEQGDSAMYLCASSRSGGENTEAFFGQGTRLTVV.

The chain couples TRBV9 to TRBJ2-3; the D is unclear. From germline, CDR1 is SGDLS and CDR2 YYNGEE. This CDR3 comprises 13 residues. V dropped 0 bases and J dropped 6 bases, with 8 bases sitting between them. CDR3 DNA sequence: TGTGCCAGCAGCGTAGGCCCTAGTGATACGCAGTATTTT. This gives the protein CASSVGPSDTQYF.

The chain has TRBV5-1 and TRBJ2-3; no clear D. V gave up 0 bases and J gave up 1 base, with 12 bases separating them. The CDR3 is 16 residues long. The V gene's germline CDR1 is SGHRS and CDR2 YFSETQ. The CDR3 sequence: CASSLGTLAGTDTQYF. In DNA form, the CDR3 reads TGCGCCAGCAGCTTGGGTACCTTAGCCGGCACAGATACGCAGTATTTT.

J is TRBJ1-1 and V is TRBV27; tentatively, D is TRBD1 (6 bases). Trimming pared 5 bases from V and 6 bases from J, leaving 13 bases between. The CDR3 spans 13 residues. Germline values: CDR1 MNHEY, CDR2 SMNVEV (reference sequence). CDR3 nucleotide sequence: TGTGCCAGCAGTCCCACGACAGGAGCTGAAGCTTTCTTT. Protein sequence: CASSPTTGAEAFF.

This chain connects TRBV2 to TRBJ2-5; TRBD1 matches at 8 bases. The J call is doubtful: the DNA matches TRBJ2-7 better. The germline CDR1 and CDR2 sequences are SNHLY and FYNNEI. The CDR3 spans 13 residues. The CDR3 here is CASSFGQGDEQYF. CDR3 in DNA: TGTGCCAGCAGTTTTGGACAGGGAGACGAGCAGTACTTC.

The chain combines TRBV2 with TRBJ2-1, with TRBD1 identical over 7 bases. CDR1 SNHLY and CDR2 FYNNEI come from the germline V gene. Trimming took 8 bases from V and 0 from J; bases not matched to a gene: 7. The CDR3 contains 15 residues. The CDR3 sequence is CASGHGTVSYNEQFF. The CDR3 DNA reads TGTGCCAGCGGCCACGGGACAGTCTCCTACAATGAGCAGTTCTTC. Drawing the rest from reference TRBV2 and TRBJ2-1, the complete variable domain is EPEVTQTPSHQVTQMGQEVILRCVPISNHLYFYWYRQILGQKVEFLVSFYNNEISEKSEIFDDQFSVERPDGSNFTLKIRSTKLEDSAMYFCASGHGTVSYNEQFFGPGTRLTVL.